This TCR beta chain stems from a study of CD8+CD57+ T cells in acquired aplastic anemia (dated by TCRdb to 2016 to 2018). Study-wide context: Extracted DNA from sorted CD4+ and CD8+ cells averaged around 3.2 ug, ranging from about 0.18 to 27.4 ug. A CD8+CD57+ expansion meant a frequency higher than the mean frequency seen in healthy subjects.

Patients chosen for sequencing had shown expansion of CD8+CD57+ cells by flow cytometry. Severe acquired aplastic anemia was diagnosed in all patients according to International Study of Aplastic Anemia and Agranulocytosis and Camitta criteria. No therapy had been received by the patients at the time of blood sampling. TCR repertoires of sorted CD4+ and CD8+ blood T cells from severe aplastic anemia patients and healthy subjects were deep-sequenced in the study. Patients were enrolled under clinicaltrials.gov protocols 00001620, 01623167, 00001397, 00071045, 00081523 and 00961064 in the USA. Ficoll-Paque density gradient centrifugation was used to isolate peripheral blood mononuclear cells. Before DNA extraction, CD4+ and CD8+ T cells were sorted with FACS or magnetic beads. As concerns this clonotype: The antigen it binds to is not known. Qualities for individual bases were not recorded, and no much larger clone is one base off.

Profiling of TCR beta VDJ combinations and CDR3 sequences used genomic DNA as the template. An Illumina HiSeq 2000 was the platform used for TCR repertoire sequencing. In the authors' own workflow: TRBV/TRBJ rearrangement plots, CDR3 size and DJ length profiles, and Simpson's diversity index were used to evaluate the repertoires. The immunodominant clone was defined as the most abundant DNA sequence in deep sequencing data. CDR3 amino acid sequences were screened for sharing across subjects and were compared with published repertoires and the VDJdb database. The public reads were reprocessed in TCRdb via fastp at Q25 and MiXCR, keeping in-frame beta chains. Each entry is one CDR3 protein sequence, shown with its most common DNA and genes. The V and J calls and clone size come from TCRdb's table, not from the authors' own analysis. The sample table lists about 270,000 distinct CDR3 sequences, roughly 82% of them with a count of one. About 41% of the sample lies in the top ten.

The CDR3 runs 15 residues from the cysteine to the phenylalanine. Just the 45-base CDR3 DNA is kept, in frame starting at base 1. In the germline V gene, CDR1 corresponds to SGHVS and CDR2 to FQNEAQ. V is cut by 5 bases and J by 4 bases, and the space between the germline ends is 16 bases. Points the paper makes about the study in general: No significant difference in CD8+ Simpson's diversity was found between patients and healthy controls (P=0.060). Around 30 CD8+ CDR3 sequences were shared between patients and controls but appeared highly expressed in patients and within their immunodominant clones.

The receptor was isolated from a human donor with aplastic anemia. Sequencing was performed on sorted CD4+, CD8+, or CD8+CD57+ T cells (not recorded which) from PBMCs. The V gene is TRBV7-8 and the J gene is TRBJ2-3; TRBD1 is possibly the D segment (6 matching bases). The CDR3 reads CASSVGGHRADTQYF. Here is the DNA: TGTGCCAGCAGCGTAGGGGGACATCGCGCAGATACGCAGTATTTT. The CDR3, completed at both ends by the reference TRBV7-8 and TRBJ2-3 genes, gives the full variable domain GAGVSQSPRYKVAKRGQDVALRCDPISGHVSLFWYQQALGQGPEFLTYFQNEAQLDKSGLPSDRFFAERPEGSVSTLKIQRTQQEDSAVYLCASSVGGHRADTQYFGPGTRLTVL.